The 12 T cell receptor beta chains presented below share a single source sample, sequenced in a study of T-cell reconstitution after alpha-beta-depleted transplantation in children. The TCRbeta library was prepared with unique molecular identifiers. Via MiXCR, TCRdb re-called the PCR reads, giving one row per CDR3 protein. The sample holds a few hundred thousand distinct CDR3 sequences, approximately 20% seen once. Sequencing used PBMCs from the stem cell graft donor, obtained from the stem cell graft. The source is a human donor who donated a stem cell graft to a child with acute lymphoblastic leukemia.

The table lists this clonotype with a few counts. The J gene is TRBJ2-5, the V gene TRBV20-1; the D gene is possibly TRBD2 (6 bases). The germline CDR1 and CDR2 sequences are DFQATT and SNEGSKA (reference sequence). Between the trimmed V and J ends, which lost 3 bases and 1 base, there was a span of 15 bases. The CDR3 contains 15 residues. The DNA of the CDR3 is TGCAGTGCTAGCAAATCTGGGGGGACCCAAGAGACCCAGTACTTC. Encoded protein: CSASKSGGTQETQYF.

V is TRBV12-3 or TRBV12-4 and J is TRBJ2-5, with 8 positions matching TRBD1. The CDR3 spans 15 residues. V lost 6 bases, J lost 5 bases, and 11 bases stayed unmatched. CDR3 DNA: TGTGCCAGCAGGCCACAGGGGACAGGTGGGGAGACCCAGTACTTC. Translation: CASRPQGTGGETQYF.

This clonotype has more than one count but fewer than ten. The V and J genes are TRBV12-3 or TRBV12-4 and TRBJ1-1; no firm D call. V lost 5 bases, J lost 1 base, and 14 bases lay in between. The CDR3 runs to 15 residues. The CDR3 DNA sequence: TGTGCCAGCAGTCTCACTTCGGGCGGGAACACTGAAGCTTTCTTT. Protein sequence: CASSLTSGGNTEAFF.

The chain employs TRBV5-1 and TRBJ2-3, with D unclear. This CDR3 comprises 12 residues. Germline V gene lookup returns CDR1 SGHRS and CDR2 YFSETQ. Trimming left V 4 bases short and J 5 bases short, with 8 bases between. As DNA, the CDR3 is TGCGCCAGCAGCGCACAGCAAGATACGCAGTATTTT. It yields the protein CASSAQQDTQYF. The variable domain in full, completed from reference TRBV5-1 and TRBJ2-3, reads KAGVTQTPRYLIKTRGQQVTLSCSPISGHRSVSWYQQTPGQGLQFLFEYFSETQRNKGNFPGRFSGRQFSNSRSEMNVSTLELGDSALYLCASSAQQDTQYFGPGTRLTVL.

V gene TRBV19 combines with J gene TRBJ2-1, with 9 positions matching TRBD2. Losses at the gene ends were 4 bases for V and 7 bases for J; bases not matched to a gene: 14. The V gene's germline CDR1 is LNHDA and CDR2 SQIVND (reference sequence). The CDR3 totals 17 residues. The CDR3 nucleotides are TGTGCCAGTAGTAAACCCCGGGGTAGCGGGAGTCAAAATGAGCAGTTCTTC. It translates to CASSKPRGSGSQNEQFF.

This clonotype was seen only a few times. The CDR3 here is CASSHIAGGTSNTGELFF. The CDR3 nucleotides are TGTGCCAGCAGCCACATAGCGGGAGGTACTTCGAACACCGGGGAGCTGTTTTTT. The chain couples TRBV3-1 to TRBJ2-2; TRBD2 agrees at 10 bases. Germline CDR1 reads LGHDT; CDR2 reads YNNKEL (reference sequence). The CDR3 is 18 residues long. Losses at the gene ends were 3 bases for V and 0 bases for J; bases not matched to a gene: 7. The full variable domain, in which reference TRBV3-1 and TRBJ2-2 provide the parts outside the CDR3, is DTAVSQTPKYLVTQMGNDKSIKCEQNLGHDTMYWYKQDSKKFLKIMFSYNNKELIINETVPNRFSPKSPDKAHLNLHINSLELGDSAVYFCASSHIAGGTSNTGELFFGEGSRLTVL.

This chain connects TRBV12-3 or TRBV12-4 to TRBJ1-4; 9 bases fit TRBD1. Germline trimming cut 8 bases from V and 7 bases from J; bases unmatched to any gene: 2. This CDR3 is built from 12 residues. CDR3 in DNA: TGTGCCAGCGGGACAGGGTCTGAAAAACTGTTTTTT. Translating gives CASGTGSEKLFF.

The V and J genes are TRBV20-1 and TRBJ1-1, with unresolved D. V lost 3 bases and J 5 bases, leaving 7 bases between the germline ends. Germline V lookup: CDR1 DFQATT, CDR2 SNEGSKA (reference sequence). This CDR3 region has 11 residues. As DNA, the CDR3 is TGCAGTGCTAGTCCTCAGACTGAAGCTTTCTTT. This codes for CSASPQTEAFF.

This chain's CDR3 is CASSQSGPYEQYF. The DNA for the CDR3 is TGTGCCAGCAGCCAATCAGGGCCCTACGAGCAGTACTTC. The chain combines TRBV4-2 with TRBJ2-7, with a tentative D call TRBD1 (5 bases). This CDR3 has 13 residues. Trimming pared 2 bases from V and 2 bases from J, leaving 7 bases between. Germline V lookup: CDR1 LGHNA, CDR2 YNFKEQ.

The chain combines TRBV4-2 with TRBJ2-2; D is uncertain. The germline V and J ends were trimmed by 0 bases and 6 bases, with 11 bases remaining between them. Looked up from germline, CDR1 is LGHNA and CDR2 is YNFKEQ. The CDR3 covers 15 residues. The CDR3 sequence is CASSQEAAMAGELFF. CDR3 DNA: TGTGCCAGCAGCCAAGAGGCAGCGATGGCCGGGGAGCTGTTTTTT.

The V gene is TRBV7-9, the J gene TRBJ2-3; 9 nucleotides agree with TRBD1. V lost 7 bases and J lost 2; bases outside the gene matches: 10. Per germline, CDR1 SEHNR and CDR2 FQNEAQ (reference sequence). This CDR3 is built from 16 residues. CDR3 DNA sequence: TGTGCCAGCATTATCATCCGGGACAGGGTCACAGATACGCAGTATTTT. Its translation is CASIIIRDRVTDTQYF.

This clonotype was counted between two and nine times. The chain carries TRBV12-3 or TRBV12-4 and TRBJ2-1; no firm D call. V dropped 4 bases and J dropped 10 bases, with 11 bases sitting between them. The CDR3 loop spans 12 amino acids. CDR3 in amino acids: CASSWQSYEQFF. The CDR3 DNA is TGTGCCAGCAGTTGGCAGAGTTACGAGCAGTTCTTC.